Described below is a single TCR beta chain sequence and its context. The antigen is not known. The study amplified TCR beta CDR3 regions using RNA transcripts. HTBI-primed RT-PCR formed the first round, and a multiplex PCR formed the second. TCRdb re-derived calls from the multiplex PCR reads in MiXCR, one entry per CDR3 protein. There are about 400,000 distinct CDR3 sequences in the sample; approximately 16% occur only once, and 1.5% to 2% lies in the top ten. These data come from a study of Graves' ophthalmopathy and Graves' hyperthyroidism. Deletions cut 1 base from V and 8 bases from J, with 15 bases between. The CDR3 covers 14 residues. Germline V gene sequence: CDR1 SGHTA, CDR2 FQGNSA. Diagnosis relied on clinical symptoms, serum thyroxine, TRAb, thyroid ultrasound and orbital computed tomography. Findings and limits, study-wide: The 13-signature model separated ophthalmopathy from stable hyperthyroidism at approximately 89% sensitivity and around 81% specificity.

This receptor was obtained from a woman younger than 30 with Graves' ophthalmopathy. The V gene is TRBV7-2, the J gene TRBJ2-7; no firm D call. Sample: peripheral blood. The CDR3 loop reads CASSLGYPTLKQYF. Written as DNA, the CDR3 is TGTGCCAGCAGCTTAGGCTATCCTACGCTCAAGCAGTACTTC.